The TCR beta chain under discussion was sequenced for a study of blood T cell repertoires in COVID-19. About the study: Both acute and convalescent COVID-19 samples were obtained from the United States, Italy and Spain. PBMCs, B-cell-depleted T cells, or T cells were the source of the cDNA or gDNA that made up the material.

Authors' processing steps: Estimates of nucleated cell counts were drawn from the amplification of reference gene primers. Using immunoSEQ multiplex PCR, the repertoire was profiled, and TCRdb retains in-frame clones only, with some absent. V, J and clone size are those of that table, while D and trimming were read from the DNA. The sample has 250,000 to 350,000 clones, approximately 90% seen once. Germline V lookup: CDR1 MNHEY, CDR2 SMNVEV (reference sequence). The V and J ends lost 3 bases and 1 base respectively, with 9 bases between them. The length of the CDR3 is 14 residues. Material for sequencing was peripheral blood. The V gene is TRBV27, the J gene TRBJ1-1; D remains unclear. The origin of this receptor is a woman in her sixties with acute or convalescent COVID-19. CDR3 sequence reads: CASSLLRGNTEAFF. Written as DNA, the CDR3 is TGTGCCAGCAGTTTGCTTCGGGGGAACACTGAAGCTTTCTTT.